The 13 T cell receptor beta chains reported below all come from one sample, sequenced in a study of blood T cell repertoires in COVID-19 (dated by TCRdb to 2018 to 2021). Library generation was performed with the immunoSEQ multiplex PCR assay. TCRdb carries this immuneACCESS record with in-frame sequences only. Its versions omit some clonotypes, under half of them owing to an unresolved V gene in the studies checked, with the rest unexplained. This sample lists about 220,000 clones; 85% to 90% were detected once. The ten largest account for around 9.6% of the sample. Sequencing was performed on peripheral blood. The receptor source for this set is a woman aged 50 to 65 with COVID-19, enrolled during active disease.

CDR3 bases: TGTGCCAGCAGCACGGGTTCCGACAGCACTGAAGCTTTCTTT. Amino acid sequence: CASSTGSDSTEAFF. The chain is built from TRBV11-2 and TRBJ1-1; D perhaps matches TRBD1 (5 bases). Between the trimmed V and J ends, which lost 5 bases and 4 bases, there was a span of 14 bases. There are 14 residues in the CDR3. Germline V gene sequence: CDR1 SGHAT, CDR2 FQNNGV.

V gene TRBV5-1 combines with J gene TRBJ1-3, with D tentatively TRBD1 (5 bases). V lost 2 bases and J lost 5, with 11 bases in between. This CDR3 comprises 14 residues. Per germline, CDR1 SGHRS and CDR2 YFSETQ. DNA of the CDR3: TGCGCCAGCAGCTTTGGGGCACAGAGAAACACCATATATTTT. It encodes CASSFGAQRNTIYF.

This clone has ten or more counts. V gene TRBV7-8 combines with J gene TRBJ2-7; TRBD2 is a possible D gene (6 bases). The V gene's germline CDR1 is SGHVS and CDR2 FQNEAQ. V was trimmed by 3 bases and J by 6 bases, leaving 12 bases between them. CDR3 length equals 13 residues. CDR3 DNA sequence: TGTGCCAGCAGCTTTGGAGGGGATCGCGAGCAGTACGTC. Translated: CASSFGGDREQYV.

The chain has TRBV30 and TRBJ2-7, with 9 bases lining up with TRBD1. V lost 5 bases, J lost 1 base, and 6 bases stayed unmatched. In germline, CDR1 is GTSNPN, CDR2 SVGIG (reference sequence). This CDR3 has 14 residues. The CDR3 coding sequence is TGTGCCTGGGGAAGACAGGGGGGATCCTACGAGCAGTACTTC. Protein product: CAWGRQGGSYEQYF.

The rearrangement uses TRBV3-1 (or the pseudogene TRBV3-2) and TRBJ1-1, with no clear D. The CDR3 has 16 amino acids. Trimming took 0 bases from V and 0 from J, leaving 11 bases between them. In germline, CDR1 is LGHDT, CDR2 YNNKEL (reference sequence). The CDR3 nucleotides are TGTGCCAGCAGCCAAGATTCAGGCAGATTGAACACTGAAGCTTTCTTT. This encodes CASSQDSGRLNTEAFF.

The chain links TRBV19 to TRBJ1-4; D gene uncertain. The V and J ends lost 6 bases and 5 bases respectively, with 16 bases between them. Germline V gene lookup returns CDR1 LNHDA and CDR2 SQIVND (reference sequence). The CDR3 extends over 15 amino acids. Here the CDR3 reads CASSLEGRANEKLFF. CDR3 sequence (DNA): TGTGCCAGTAGCCTCGAGGGAAGGGCGAATGAAAAACTGTTTTTT.

The V call is TRBV9, the J call TRBJ2-3, with D tentatively TRBD2 (6 bases). The CDR3 sequence is 15 residues long. Between the trimmed V and J ends, which lost 5 bases and 4 bases, there was a span of 17 bases. Germline V lookup: CDR1 SGDLS, CDR2 YYNGEE. CDR3 DNA sequence: TGTGCCAGCAGTGTTCTAGCCTGGAGGGCAGATACGCAGTATTTT. Protein sequence: CASSVLAWRADTQYF. Variable domain in full (rest from reference TRBV9 and TRBJ2-3): DSGVTQTPKHLITATGQRVTLRCSPRSGDLSVYWYQQSLDQGLQFLIQYYNGEERAKGNILERFSAQQFPDLHSELNLSSLELGDSALYFCASSVLAWRADTQYFGPGTRLTVL.

This clone was recorded a few times. This rearrangement joins TRBV10-1 to TRBJ2-7; 9 bases map to TRBD1. The CDR3 is made up of 13 amino acids. Trimming took 2 bases from V and 4 from J; bases not matched to a gene: 0. CDR1 and CDR2 from the germline V gene are WNHNN and SYGVQD (reference sequence). CDR3 DNA sequence: TGCGCCAGCAGTGAGGACAGGGGGTACGAGCAGTACTTC. Its protein is CASSEDRGYEQYF.

The chain employs TRBV7-9 and TRBJ2-7, with 7 bases lining up with TRBD1. V was clipped by 5 bases and J by 5 bases; unmatched bases: 12. Germline CDR1 is SEHNR and CDR2 is FQNEAQ (reference sequence). The CDR3 loop spans 15 amino acids. The CDR3 bases are TGTGCCAGCAGCCCTCACAGGGGAATTAGCGACGAGCAGTACTTC. It specifies CASSPHRGISDEQYF.

The chain has TRBV7-9 and TRBJ1-6; D perhaps matches TRBD1 (6 bases). V lost 4 bases and J 9 bases, leaving 10 bases between the germline ends. There are 13 residues in the CDR3. Germline CDR1 and CDR2: SEHNR and FQNEAQ (reference sequence). The CDR3 DNA sequence: TGTGCCAGCAGCTCGGAACAGGGTTCACCCCTCCACTTT. Translated: CASSSEQGSPLHF.

This clone was detected once. The chain employs TRBV7-2 and TRBJ1-5, with D tentatively TRBD1 (6 bases). The CDR3 loop spans 16 amino acids. The germline CDR1 and CDR2 sequences are SGHTA and FQGNSA. Trimming cost V 5 bases and J 1 base, with 15 bases left between them. In DNA, the CDR3 is TGTGCCAGCAGCCTCCAGGGGAAGCACAGCAATCAGCCCCAGCATTTT. Residues: CASSLQGKHSNQPQHF.

The rearrangement uses TRBV11-2 and TRBJ2-2, with unresolved D. Germline assignment: CDR1 SGHAT and CDR2 FQNNGV. V lost 3 bases and J lost 8, with 4 bases in between. The CDR3 loop spans 11 amino acids. CDR3 loop: CASSFRGELFF. CDR3 nucleotides: TGTGCCAGCAGCTTCCGGGGGGAGCTGTTTTTT.

This clone was seen just once. The J gene is TRBJ2-2, the V gene TRBV4-2; 11 bases agree with TRBD2. This CDR3 is 17 amino acids long. Germline V gene data show CDR1 as LGHNA and CDR2 as YNFKEQ. Trimming removed 4 bases from V and 4 bases from J; junction bases left unmatched: 8. For the CDR3, the DNA is TGTGCCAGCAGCCCTAGCGGGGGGAGCTATTCCACCGGGGAGCTGTTTTTT. Its protein product is CASSPSGGSYSTGELFF.